Below are 6 T cell receptor beta chains sequenced from a single sample in a study of blood T cell repertoires in COVID-19. The data were produced by immunoSEQ multiplex PCR, yet TCRdb's version contains in-frame clones alone and is incomplete. The sample carries tens of thousands of clones, 70% to 90% recorded once. Material: peripheral blood. These receptors all stem from a human donor in a cohort sampled during active COVID-19.

The chain joins TRBV28 to TRBJ2-7, with 8 bases lining up with TRBD2. The V gene end was trimmed by 6 bases and the J gene end by 4 bases; junction bases not matched to a gene: 11. This CDR3 contains 15 residues. Germline V lookup: CDR1 MDHEN, CDR2 SYDVKM. CDR3 loop: CASRYGGGGTYEQYF. In DNA, the CDR3 is TGTGCCAGCAGGTACGGGGGGGGCGGCACTTACGAGCAGTACTTC.

V usage is TRBV4-3 and J usage is TRBJ2-5; 9 nucleotides align to TRBD2. This CDR3 region has 17 residues. Germline V gene data show CDR1 as LGHNA and CDR2 as YSLEER. Germline trimming cut 0 bases from V and 5 bases from J; bases unmatched to any gene: 10. The CDR3 loop is CASSQDMASGVRETQYF. The CDR3 DNA sequence: TGCGCCAGCAGCCAAGATATGGCTAGCGGGGTGCGGGAGACCCAGTACTTC.

The V call is TRBV11-2, the J call TRBJ1-1; D is undetermined. V shed 5 bases and J shed 5 bases, with 12 bases lying between them. Per the germline V gene, CDR1 is SGHAT and CDR2 is FQNNGV. CDR3 length: 13 amino acids. The CDR3 nucleotides are TGTGCCAGCAGCCCTGCTGGGAGAACTGAAGCTTTCTTT. Protein: CASSPAGRTEAFF.

This rearrangement joins TRBV19 to TRBJ1-5; the D gene is possibly TRBD1 (6 bases). V shed 2 bases and J shed 7 bases, with 24 bases lying between them. This CDR3 has 18 residues. CDR1 is LNHDA and CDR2 is SQIVND in the germline V gene (reference sequence). The chain's CDR3 is CASSIYFIGQFLAQPQHF. For the CDR3, the DNA is TGTGCCAGTAGTATATATTTTATCGGACAGTTCCTGGCGCAGCCCCAGCATTTT. Supplemented by reference TRBV19 and TRBJ1-5, the full variable domain reads DGGITQSPKYLFRKEGQNVTLSCEQNLNHDAMYWYRQDPGQGLRLIYYSQIVNDFQKGDIAEGYSVSREKKESFPLTVTSAQKNPTAFYLCASSIYFIGQFLAQPQHFGDGTRLSIL.

Concerning this clone itself: Other DNA sequences in the sample encode the same CDR3. This chain connects TRBV4-3 to TRBJ1-1; TRBD1 matches at 7 bases. Per the germline V gene, CDR1 is LGHNA and CDR2 is YSLEER. This CDR3 comprises 14 residues. With V trimmed by 4 bases and J by 1 base, 3 bases remained unmatched. The CDR3, as DNA: TGCGCCAGCAGCCTTGGACAGGCGAACACTGAAGCTTTCTTT. This gives the protein CASSLGQANTEAFF.

The chain carries TRBV5-1 and TRBJ1-5; TRBD1 matches at 7 bases. V gave up 1 base and J gave up 4 bases; unmatched junction bases: 5. The CDR3 runs 15 residues. Germline CDR1 SGHRS, CDR2 YFSETQ. The DNA of the CDR3 is TGCGCCAGCAGCTTGTTGGGACAGCAGAATCAGCCCCAGCATTTT. This gives the protein CASSLLGQQNQPQHF. Together with reference TRBV5-1 and TRBJ1-5, the CDR3 gives the full variable domain: KAGVTQTPRYLIKTRGQQVTLSCSPISGHRSVSWYQQTPGQGLQFLFEYFSETQRNKGNFPGRFSGRQFSNSRSEMNVSTLELGDSALYLCASSLLGQQNQPQHFGDGTRLSIL.